There are a few counts of the clone carrying this T cell receptor (beta chain). Its antigen is unknown. This CDR3 has 12 amino acids. V was cut by 2 bases and J by 14 bases, with 15 bases left in between. CDR1 and CDR2 (germline): MNHEY, SVGAGI. This record belongs to a study of shared clonotypes between healthy human individuals. Each cell subset's genomic DNA was divided evenly among several immunoSEQ plates. Sequenced by immunoSEQ multiplex PCR; TCRdb stores in-frame clones only, minus some. In the table there are about 980,000 clones, 76% of which are singletons. Study conclusions and caveats: Memory subsets generally showed lower estimated richness than naive subsets.

The study drew its donors from healthy HIV-negative adults without recent acute infections or vaccinations. Both subsets, CD45RA+ naive and CD45RA-negative memory, were split from the CD4+ cells. Sequenced material: memory CD4+ T cells sorted from blood. Regarding subset: CD45RA-negative fraction. V and J are TRBV6-5 and TRBJ1-2; tentatively, D is TRBD1 (5 bases). The TCR sequence derives from a man aged 18 to 29 in good health. Here the CDR3 DNA reads TGTGCCAGCAGTTACCTCCAGGGCGGCGCGACCTTC. Amino acid sequence: CASSYLQGGATF.